The 10 T cell receptor beta chains below come from one sample, sequenced in a study of T cell responses to AZD1222 COVID-19 vaccine (dated by TCRdb to the early 2020s). The library was produced with the immunoSEQ multiplex PCR assay. TCRdb took over this immuneACCESS table, retaining in-frame rearrangements with V and J assigned. Such tables are incomplete; in checked studies, under half of the missing clones stem from an unresolved V gene, and the remainder is unexplained. Here the sample has 180,000 or so clones; around 90% occur a single time. Together, the top ten hold around 7.9% of the sample. The sample's time point, from its label and the paper: baseline before first vaccination. The sample was peripheral blood, taken on day 0 of AZD1222 vaccination. The receptors originated from an adult in good health.

The rearrangement uses TRBV5-3 and TRBJ1-2, with 9 positions matching TRBD1. TRBV5-3 is treated as an ORF (open reading frame) with a function not yet certain. Trimming took 0 bases from V and 7 from J; bases not matched to a gene: 7. The CDR3 contains 15 residues. The CDR3 region is CARSLVSQGAVGYTF. The CDR3, as DNA: TGTGCCAGAAGCTTGGTTTCACAGGGGGCGGTTGGCTACACCTTC.

V usage is TRBV20-1 and J usage is TRBJ2-7; D is ambiguous. Deletions cut 3 bases from V and 3 bases from J, with 15 bases between. The CDR3 totals 14 residues. The V gene's germline CDR1 is DFQATT and CDR2 SNEGSKA (reference sequence). As DNA, the CDR3 is TGCAGTGCTAGTGGGTCGAAAGGAGTCTACGAGCAGTACTTC. It is translated as CSASGSKGVYEQYF.

The V and J genes are TRBV6-1 and TRBJ2-7; tentative D call: TRBD1 (5 bases). Germline loops: CDR1 MNHNS, CDR2 SASEGT. V lost 2 bases and J lost 5, with 19 bases in between. CDR3 length equals 16 residues. As DNA, the CDR3 is TGTGCCAGCAGTGAAAGTTTCTATGGGGCGAGGAACGAGCAGTACTTC. This gives the protein CASSESFYGARNEQYF.

This chain uses TRBV7-3 with TRBJ1-4; D remains ambiguous. Germline lookup yields CDR1 SGHTA and CDR2 FQGTGA. The CDR3 covers 15 residues. The V end lost 0 bases, the J end lost 3 bases, and 8 bases lay between the germline ends. CDR3: CASSLTGGSNEKLFF. For the CDR3, the DNA is TGTGCCAGCAGCTTAACTGGAGGGTCTAATGAAAAACTGTTTTTT.

The J gene is TRBJ1-2, the V gene TRBV18; TRBD1 is a possible D gene (5 bases). This CDR3 is built from 14 residues. CDR1 is KGHSH and CDR2 is LQKENI in the germline V gene. V dropped 3 bases and J dropped 4 bases, with 12 bases sitting between them. The CDR3 nucleotides are TGTGCCAGCTCACCGACAGATTCGTCCTATGGCTACACCTTC. Its translation: CASSPTDSSYGYTF.

The rearrangement links TRBV19 to TRBJ2-1; 7 bases align to TRBD2. Germline trimming cut 1 base from V and 8 bases from J; bases unmatched to any gene: 2. This CDR3 is 13 amino acids long. The germline CDR1 and CDR2 sequences are LNHDA and SQIVND (reference sequence). The DNA of the CDR3 is TGTGCCAGTAGTATAGTCACTAGCGATGAGCAGTTCTTC. Translated: CASSIVTSDEQFF.

This chain links TRBV19 with TRBJ1-3; D is unclear. CDR1 and CDR2 (germline): LNHDA, SQIVND (reference sequence). The CDR3 extends over 14 amino acids. The V end was cut by 7 bases, the J end by 0 bases, with 10 bases between. CDR3 nucleotides: TGTGCCAGTATTGCCGGAAACTCTGGAAACACCATATATTTT. It codes for CASIAGNSGNTIYF.

V and J are TRBV5-6 and TRBJ2-2, with D possibly TRBD1 on 5 matching bases. The CDR3 spans 14 residues. V lost 3 bases and J 4 bases, leaving 10 bases between the germline ends. Per germline, CDR1 SGHDT and CDR2 YYEEEE. The CDR3 DNA reads as TGTGCCAGCAGCTCCCTCGACAGCACCGGGGAGCTGTTTTTT. Protein: CASSSLDSTGELFF.

CDR3 nucleotides: TGTGCCAGCAGTGGCCAGGGGCGGAGCTCCTACAATGAGCAGTTCTTC. Residues: CASSGQGRSSYNEQFF. The chain links TRBV7-9 to TRBJ2-1; a weak D match, TRBD1 (6 bases). The germline gives CDR1 SEHNR, CDR2 FQNEAQ (reference sequence). This CDR3 spans 16 amino acids. V gave up 6 bases and J gave up 0 bases, with 15 bases separating them.

This chain joins TRBV6-2 or TRBV6-3 and TRBJ2-7; 10 bases are shared with TRBD2. With 6 bases clipped from V and 5 bases from J, the junction kept 7 bases outside the gene matches. Germline CDR1 is MNHEY and CDR2 is SVGEGT. CDR3 length equals 14 residues. CDR3 bases: TGTGCCAGCAGCGATCCGGGACTAGCGCACGAGCAGTACTTC. It specifies CASSDPGLAHEQYF.